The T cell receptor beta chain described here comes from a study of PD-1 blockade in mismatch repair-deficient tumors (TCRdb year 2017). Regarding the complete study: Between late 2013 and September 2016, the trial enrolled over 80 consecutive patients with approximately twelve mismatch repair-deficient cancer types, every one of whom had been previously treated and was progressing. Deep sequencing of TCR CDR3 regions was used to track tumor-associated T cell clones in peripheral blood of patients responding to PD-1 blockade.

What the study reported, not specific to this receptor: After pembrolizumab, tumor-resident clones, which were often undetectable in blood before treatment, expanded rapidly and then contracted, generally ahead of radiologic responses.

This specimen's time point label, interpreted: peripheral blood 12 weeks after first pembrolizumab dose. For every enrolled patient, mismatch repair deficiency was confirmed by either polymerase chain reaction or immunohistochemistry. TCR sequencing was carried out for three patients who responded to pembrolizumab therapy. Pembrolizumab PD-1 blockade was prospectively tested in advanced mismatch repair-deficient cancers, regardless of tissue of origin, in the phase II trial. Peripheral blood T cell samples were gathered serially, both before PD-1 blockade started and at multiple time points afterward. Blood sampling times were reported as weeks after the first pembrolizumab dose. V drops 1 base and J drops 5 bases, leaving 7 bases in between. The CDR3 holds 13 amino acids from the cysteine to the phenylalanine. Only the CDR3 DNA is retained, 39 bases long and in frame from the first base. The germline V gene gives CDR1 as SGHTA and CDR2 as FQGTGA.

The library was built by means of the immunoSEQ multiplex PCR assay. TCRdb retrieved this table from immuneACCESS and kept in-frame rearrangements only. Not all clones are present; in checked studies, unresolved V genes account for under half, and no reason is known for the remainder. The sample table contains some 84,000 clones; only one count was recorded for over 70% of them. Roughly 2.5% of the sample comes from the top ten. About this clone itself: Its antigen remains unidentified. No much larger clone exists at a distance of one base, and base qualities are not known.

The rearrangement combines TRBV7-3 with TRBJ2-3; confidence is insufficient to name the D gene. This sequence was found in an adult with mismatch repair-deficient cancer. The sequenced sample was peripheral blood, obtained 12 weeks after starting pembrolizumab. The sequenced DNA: TGTGCCAGCAGCTTAAATGGGATAGATACGCAGTATTTT. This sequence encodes CASSLNGIDTQYF.